The clone carrying this TCR beta chain occurred many times. The entry originates in a study of human T cells and chemical hapten exposure. The ends were cut back, 7 bases at V and 6 bases at J, with 9 bases in the middle. Germline values: CDR1 SQVTM, CDR2 ANQGSEA. The CDR3 loop spans 11 amino acids. Time point noted: patch test 2, 6 weeks after DPC sensitization. Treatment in this sample: therapeutic diphenylcyclopropenone sensitization with weekly scalp DPC. A single record per CDR3 protein comes from TCRdb applying MiXCR to the RACE reads. The sample has approximately 89,000 distinct CDR3 sequences, around 9.6% seen once.

The chain combines TRBV29-1 with TRBJ2-2; TRBD2 might be the D (5 bases). This receptor was identified in a woman aged 25-40 years with alopecia areata. Some clones in this sample may be carry-over from other donors' samples. The specimen comprised whole blood, sampled in connection with sensitization to the hapten diphenylcyclopropenone (DPC). Here the CDR3 DNA reads TGCAGCGGCCGGGGATCCGGGGAGCTGTTTTTT. Translation: CSGRGSGELFF.